This T cell receptor (beta chain) comes out of a study of T-cell reconstitution after alpha-beta-depleted transplantation in children. Study-wide points: Hyperexpanded clones declined; after one year, newly produced T cells mostly supplied diversity. Approximately two months post-transplant, alpha-beta T cells reportedly originated from several hundred expanded graft clones. Where some patients showed high TCRbeta diversity at day 60, it came from recipient T cells and thymic progenitors that had survived.

The TCRbeta library was prepared with unique molecular identifiers. MiXCR, applied by TCRdb to the PCR reads, yields one record per CDR3 protein. The table records hundreds of thousands of distinct CDR3 sequences, roughly 13% of them present only once. For this clonotype: Its matching antigen is unknown.

Between the trimmed V and J ends, which lost 6 bases and 7 bases, there was a span of 19 bases. The CDR3 spans 14 residues. The clonotype originates from a girl aged 2-9 years with congenital amegakaryocytic thrombocytopenia, due to receive a stem cell transplant. Material: PBMCs, obtained before TCRalphabeta/CD19-depleted stem cell transplant. The gene calls are TRBV12-3 or TRBV12-4 and TRBJ2-7; D unclear. CDR3 in DNA: TGTGCCAGCAGCTTTCGATCTGACCTAAAGGAGCAGTACTTC. Translation gives CASSFRSDLKEQYF.